What follows describes a single T cell receptor (beta chain). This entry comes from a study of blood T cell repertoires in COVID-19. V shed 4 bases and J shed 8 bases, with 18 bases lying between them. Germline CDR1 reads SNHLY; CDR2 reads FYNNEI. This CDR3 is 15 amino acids long. Assay used: immunoSEQ multiplex PCR; TCRdb lists only in-frame clones, some missing. The sample gives about 160,000 clones, roughly 84% of which show up once; around 18% is in the top ten. This clonotype was sampled from a man aged 60-69 years who had recovered from COVID-19. Material for sequencing was PBMCs or T cells enriched from blood (not recorded which). The V and J genes are TRBV2 and TRBJ2-4; D may be TRBD1 (7 bases). The CDR3 DNA follows: TGTGCCAGCAGTGTATCCAGGGGGGACGGGGACATTCAGTACTTC. It translates to CASSVSRGDGDIQYF.